This TCR beta chain was recorded in a study of cytomegalovirus exposure and HLA in healthy donors. Notes on the study in general: In a later analysis, a missense DCLRE1C variant was linked to TCR beta V- and J-gene trimming.

Germline CDR1 SGHVS, CDR2 FQNEAQ. The ends lost 7 bases at V and 0 bases at J; junction bases unmatched: 13. This CDR3 comprises 18 residues. In regard to this clone: What it binds is unknown.

60 Vbeta and 13 Jbeta primers were used in PCR. Clones were sequenced by immunoSEQ multiplex PCR, and TCRdb holds only the in-frame ones, with some missing. The sample has about 63,000 clones, around 73% seen once; the top ten hold 5.4%. Sequences were obtained from PBMCs. The clonotype comes from a middle-aged man in good health and CMV-seronegative. The chain is built from TRBV7-8 and TRBJ2-7; 12 bases match TRBD1. CDR3: CASTSGTGGPISSYEQYF. CDR3 DNA sequence: TGTGCCAGCACCTCGGGGACAGGGGGCCCAATAAGCTCCTACGAGCAGTACTTC.